The next 5 T cell receptor beta chains were all read from a single sample in a study of Graves' ophthalmopathy and Graves' hyperthyroidism. The study amplified TCR beta CDR3 regions using RNA transcripts. An initial RT-PCR round employing HTBI primers preceded a second-round multiplex PCR. TCRdb processed the multiplex PCR reads anew with MiXCR; each CDR3 protein has one entry. Of about 1.2 million distinct CDR3 sequences listed, about 40% are singletons. Sequencing was carried out using peripheral blood or thyroid tissue (not recorded which). Receptors were obtained from an adult man with Graves' hyperthyroidism.

The sample holds a few counts of this clonotype. A much larger clone sits a single nucleotide away, making a read error possible. The chain couples TRBV25-1 to TRBJ2-7, with 9 bases matching TRBD2. Per germline, CDR1 MGHDK and CDR2 SYGVNS. The CDR3 spans 14 residues. CDR3 amino acids: CASSTRGGAYEQHF. The CDR3 DNA follows: TGTGCCAGCAGCACGCGCGGGGGGGCCTACGAGCAGCACTTC.

This clonotype appeared many times. The rearrangement links TRBV5-1 to TRBJ1-1; no definite D call. Germline values: CDR1 SGHRS, CDR2 YFSETQ. V was pared by 5 bases and J by 7 bases, with 21 bases between. This CDR3 spans 15 amino acids. This CDR3 is CASRSHTAGRVEAFF. CDR3 in DNA: TGCGCCAGCAGATCGCATACGGCGGGTCGTGTTGAAGCTTTCTTT.

There are many counts of this clonotype. The gene calls are TRBV25-1 and TRBJ2-7, with 14 bases lining up with TRBD2. Germline CDR1 and CDR2: MGHDK and SYGVNS. The CDR3 length is 15 residues. V shed 6 bases, J shed 4 bases, and the junction held 5 bases outside the gene matches. The CDR3 reads CASRGGTSGSYEQYF. CDR3 nucleotide sequence: TGTGCCAGCAGGGGGGGGACTAGCGGGAGTTACGAGCAGTACTTC.

This clonotype was picked up a small number of times. The chain links TRBV6-6 to TRBJ1-5; maybe TRBD1 (6 bases). CDR1 MNHNY and CDR2 SVGAGI come from the germline V gene (reference sequence). The V gene lost 6 bases and the J gene lost 9 bases, with 18 bases spanning the gap. This CDR3 contains 14 residues. CDR3 sequence reads: CASSPGKGVSPQHF. For the CDR3, the DNA is TGTGCCAGCAGCCCCGGCAAGGGGGTCTCGCCCCAGCATTTT.

This clonotype was seen only a few times. The rearrangement joins TRBV4-1 to TRBJ1-2; D uncertain. The germline V gene has CDR1 MGHRA and CDR2 YSYEKL. The CDR3 has 14 residues. Trimming shortened V by 0 bases and J by 4 bases, and 9 bases separated the two germline ends. CDR3 sequence (DNA): TGCGCCAGCAGCCAAGAATCAGCTTTCTATGGCTACACCTTC. It encodes CASSQESAFYGYTF.